In its sample, the clone carrying this T cell receptor beta chain was seen a few times. Its cognate antigen is unknown. These data come from a study of T-cell memory formation after mild COVID-19. Study-level findings and limits: Contracting clones localized mainly to CM and EM when CD4+ and mainly to EMRA when CD8+. Confirmation was lacking for SARS-CoV-2 specificity of second-wave clones that peaked on day 37. Some clones that responded turned up in pre-infection memory, which suggests that cross-reactive memory joined in.

V gave up 4 bases and J gave up 4 bases; unmatched junction bases: 9. This CDR3 contains 15 residues. Germline-derived CDR1 and CDR2 are SGDLS and YYNGEE. TCRdb fed the 5' RACE reads into MiXCR, producing one record per CDR3 protein. The table shows 350,000 to 500,000 distinct CDR3 sequences, with roughly 17% occurring only once. The chain joins TRBV9 to TRBJ2-3, with TRBD1 matching over 7 bases. Sequences were obtained from PBMCs or a T cell subset sorted from them (not recorded which). The receptor was derived from a man younger than 30 who had mild COVID-19 (a few samples of this study predate the infection). Cell type and time point are not known. The CDR3 sequence is CASSQVPQGADTQYF. DNA for the CDR3: TGTGCCAGCAGCCAGGTGCCCCAGGGGGCAGATACGCAGTATTTT.